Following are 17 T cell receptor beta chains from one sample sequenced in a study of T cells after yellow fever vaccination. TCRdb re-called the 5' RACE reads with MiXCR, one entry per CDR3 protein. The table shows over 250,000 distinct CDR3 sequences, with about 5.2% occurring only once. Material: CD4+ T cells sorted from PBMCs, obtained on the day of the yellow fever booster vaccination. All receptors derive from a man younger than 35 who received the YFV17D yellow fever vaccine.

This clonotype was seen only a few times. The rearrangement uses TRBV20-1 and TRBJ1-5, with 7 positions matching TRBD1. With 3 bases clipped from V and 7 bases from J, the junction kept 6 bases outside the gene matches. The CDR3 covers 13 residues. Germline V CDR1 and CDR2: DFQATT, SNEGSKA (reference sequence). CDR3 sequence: CSARATGNQPQHF. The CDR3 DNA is TGCAGTGCTAGGGCGACAGGGAACCAGCCCCAGCATTTT.

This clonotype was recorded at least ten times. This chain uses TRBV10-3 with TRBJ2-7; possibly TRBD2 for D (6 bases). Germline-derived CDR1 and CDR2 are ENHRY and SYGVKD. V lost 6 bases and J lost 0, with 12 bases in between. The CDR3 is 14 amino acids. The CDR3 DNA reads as TGTGCCATCAGGGGGGGAGAGGGCTCCTACGAGCAGTACGTC. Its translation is CAIRGGEGSYEQYV.

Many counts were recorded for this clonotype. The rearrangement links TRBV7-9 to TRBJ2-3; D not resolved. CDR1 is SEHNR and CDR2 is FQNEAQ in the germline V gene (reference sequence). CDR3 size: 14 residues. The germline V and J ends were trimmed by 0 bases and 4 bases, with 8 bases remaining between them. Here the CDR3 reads CASSLAPGSDTQYF. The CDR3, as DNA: TGTGCCAGCAGCTTAGCGCCAGGTTCAGATACGCAGTATTTT.

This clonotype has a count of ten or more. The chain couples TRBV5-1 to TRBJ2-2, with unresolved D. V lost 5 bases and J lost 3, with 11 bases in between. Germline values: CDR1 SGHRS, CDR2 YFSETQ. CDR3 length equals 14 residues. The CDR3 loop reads CASRETTDTGELFF. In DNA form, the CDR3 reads TGCGCCAGCAGGGAGACAACCGACACCGGGGAGCTGTTTTTT.

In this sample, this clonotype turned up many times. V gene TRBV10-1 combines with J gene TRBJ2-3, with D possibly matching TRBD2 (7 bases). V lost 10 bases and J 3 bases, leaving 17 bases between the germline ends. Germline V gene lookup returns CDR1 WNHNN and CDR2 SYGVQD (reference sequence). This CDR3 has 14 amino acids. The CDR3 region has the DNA TGCGCCATGGAGAGGGGGGGCCTGACAGATACGCAGTATTTT. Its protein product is CAMERGGLTDTQYF.

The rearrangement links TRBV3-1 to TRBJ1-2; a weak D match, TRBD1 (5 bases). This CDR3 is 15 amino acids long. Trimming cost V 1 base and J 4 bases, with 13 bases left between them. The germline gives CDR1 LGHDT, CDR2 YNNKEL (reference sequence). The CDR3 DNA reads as TGTGCCAGCAGCCAAGCATTTCGGACATTCTATGGCTACACCTTC. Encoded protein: CASSQAFRTFYGYTF.

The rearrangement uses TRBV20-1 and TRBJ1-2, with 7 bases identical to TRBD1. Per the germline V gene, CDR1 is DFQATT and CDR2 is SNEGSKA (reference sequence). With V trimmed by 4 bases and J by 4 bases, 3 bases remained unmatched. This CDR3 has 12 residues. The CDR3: CSAIQGTYGYTF. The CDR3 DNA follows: TGCAGTGCTATACAGGGGACCTATGGCTACACCTTC.

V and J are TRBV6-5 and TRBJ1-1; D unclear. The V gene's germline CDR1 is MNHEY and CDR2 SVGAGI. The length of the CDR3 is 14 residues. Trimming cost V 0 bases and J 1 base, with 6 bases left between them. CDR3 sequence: CASSYSSKNTEAFF. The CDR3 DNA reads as TGTGCCAGCAGTTACTCCTCGAAGAACACTGAAGCTTTCTTT.

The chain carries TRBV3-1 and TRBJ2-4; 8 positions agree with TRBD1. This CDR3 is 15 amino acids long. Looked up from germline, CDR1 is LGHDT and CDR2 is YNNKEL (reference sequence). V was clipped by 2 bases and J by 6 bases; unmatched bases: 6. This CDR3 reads CASSQTRGPGNIQYF. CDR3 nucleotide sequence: TGTGCCAGCAGCCAAACCAGGGGGCCGGGAAACATTCAGTACTTC.

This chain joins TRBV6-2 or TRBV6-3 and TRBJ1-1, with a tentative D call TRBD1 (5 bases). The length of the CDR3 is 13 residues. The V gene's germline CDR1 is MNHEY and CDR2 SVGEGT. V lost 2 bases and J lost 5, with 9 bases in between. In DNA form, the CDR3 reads TGTGCCAGCAGTTACGGAGACAGAACTGAAGCTTTCTTT. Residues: CASSYGDRTEAFF.

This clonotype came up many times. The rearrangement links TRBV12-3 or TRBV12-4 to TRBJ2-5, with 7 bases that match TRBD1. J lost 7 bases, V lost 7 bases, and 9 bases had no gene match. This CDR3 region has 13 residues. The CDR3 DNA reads TGTGCCAGCACCACGGGACAGTACGTGACCCAGTACTTC. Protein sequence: CASTTGQYVTQYF.

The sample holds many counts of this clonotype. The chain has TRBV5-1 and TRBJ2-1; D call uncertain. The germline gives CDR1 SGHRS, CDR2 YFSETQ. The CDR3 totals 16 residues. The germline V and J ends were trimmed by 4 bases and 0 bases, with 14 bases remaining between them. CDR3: CASSAYVEISYNEQFF. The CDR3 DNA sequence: TGCGCCAGCAGCGCCTACGTCGAAATCTCCTACAATGAGCAGTTCTTC.

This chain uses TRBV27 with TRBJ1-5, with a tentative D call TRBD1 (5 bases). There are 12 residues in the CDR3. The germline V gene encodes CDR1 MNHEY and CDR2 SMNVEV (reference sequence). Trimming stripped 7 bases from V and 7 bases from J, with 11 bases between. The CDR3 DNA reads TGTGCCAGCAACCCGGGGGGGCAGCCCCAGCATTTT. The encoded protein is CASNPGGQPQHF.

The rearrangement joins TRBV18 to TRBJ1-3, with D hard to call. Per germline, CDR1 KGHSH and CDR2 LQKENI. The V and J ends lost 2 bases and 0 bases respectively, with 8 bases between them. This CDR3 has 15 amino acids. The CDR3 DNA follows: TGTGCCAGCTCACCAGATTTTCTCTCTGGAAACACCATATATTTT. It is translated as CASSPDFLSGNTIYF.

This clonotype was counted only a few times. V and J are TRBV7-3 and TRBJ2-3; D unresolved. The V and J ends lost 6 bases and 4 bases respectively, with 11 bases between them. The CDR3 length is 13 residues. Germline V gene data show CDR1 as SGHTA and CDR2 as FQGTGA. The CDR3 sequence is CASSIYRADTQYF. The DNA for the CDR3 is TGTGCCAGCAGTATTTACAGAGCAGATACGCAGTATTTT. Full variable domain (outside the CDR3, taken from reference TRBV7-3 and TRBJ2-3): GAGVSQTPSNKVTEKGKYVELRCDPISGHTALYWYRQSLGQGPEFLIYFQGTGAADDSGLPNDRFFAVRPEGSVSTLKIQRTERGDSAVYLCASSIYRADTQYFGPGTRLTVL.

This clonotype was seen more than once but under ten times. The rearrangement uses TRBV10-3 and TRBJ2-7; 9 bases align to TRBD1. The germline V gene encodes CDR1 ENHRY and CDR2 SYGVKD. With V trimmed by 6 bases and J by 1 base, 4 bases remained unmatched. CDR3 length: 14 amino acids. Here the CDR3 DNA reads TGTGCCATCAGAAGACAGGGGGGTTCCTACGAGCAGTACTTC. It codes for CAIRRQGGSYEQYF.

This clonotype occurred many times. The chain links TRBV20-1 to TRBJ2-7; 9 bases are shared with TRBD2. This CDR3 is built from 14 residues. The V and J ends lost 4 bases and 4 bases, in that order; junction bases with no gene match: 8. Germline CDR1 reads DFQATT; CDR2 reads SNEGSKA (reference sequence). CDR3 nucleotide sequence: TGCAGTGCTACGGCGGTGCGGGGGGGGTACGAGCAGTACTTC. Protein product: CSATAVRGGYEQYF.